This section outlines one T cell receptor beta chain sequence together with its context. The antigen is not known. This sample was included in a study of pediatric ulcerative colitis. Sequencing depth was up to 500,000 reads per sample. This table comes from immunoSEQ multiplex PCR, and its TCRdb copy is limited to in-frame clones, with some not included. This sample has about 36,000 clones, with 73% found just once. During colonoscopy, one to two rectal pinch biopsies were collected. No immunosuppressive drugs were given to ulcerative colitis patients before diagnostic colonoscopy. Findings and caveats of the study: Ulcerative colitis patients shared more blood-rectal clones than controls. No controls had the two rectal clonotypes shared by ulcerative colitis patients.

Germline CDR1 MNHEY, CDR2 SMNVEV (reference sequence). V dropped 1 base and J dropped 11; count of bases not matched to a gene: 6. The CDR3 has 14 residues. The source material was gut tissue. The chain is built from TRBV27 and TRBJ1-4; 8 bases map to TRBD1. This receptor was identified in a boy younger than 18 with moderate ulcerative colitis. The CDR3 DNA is TGTGCCAGCAGTTTATGGTCAGGGGGCGAGAAACTGTTTTTT. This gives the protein CASSLWSGGEKLFF.